This entry concerns a single TCR beta chain. Sequenced by immunoSEQ multiplex PCR; TCRdb stores in-frame clones only, minus some. There are over 200,000 clones in the sample; around 88% occur only once, and 8.2% lies in the top ten. CDR3 size: 18 residues. V was shortened by 6 bases and J by 1 base, with 23 bases between the two germline ends. The germline V gene encodes CDR1 KGHDR and CDR2 SFDVKD. The data were obtained in a study of blood T cell repertoires in COVID-19. Turning to the study itself: The cDNA or gDNA used as material had been derived from T cells, B-cell-depleted T cells, or PBMCs.

V and J are TRBV24-1 and TRBJ2-5; a possible D gene is TRBD1 (5 bases). This sequence originates from a woman between 50 and 59 years old with acute or convalescent COVID-19. The sequenced material came from peripheral blood. CDR3 sequence (DNA): TGTGCCACCAGTCCTACTATCACCAGGGTTGGCCCCCAAGAGACCCAGTACTTC. Its translation is CATSPTITRVGPQETQYF.